The source of this TCR beta chain is a study of regulatory T cells in long-lasting Graves disease. Findings of the study overall: Newly diagnosed disease favored TRBV20-1 and TRBJ2-1 over persistent disease.

About this clonotype itself: Antigen: not known.

Assembly of TCR beta libraries relied on iRepertoire HTBI primers together with Arm-PCR of CDR3 regions. Original data processing: Throughout the samples, researchers identified 60 to 70 TRBV and about 15 TRBJ segments. TCRdb called the multiplex PCR reads again in MiXCR, with one record for every CDR3 protein. These V and J calls rely on TCRdb rather than the paper's analysis. Among roughly 300,000 distinct CDR3 sequences, about 20% were seen once, and the ten largest hold 29%. The CDR3 contains 14 residues. J was trimmed by 2 bases and V by 8 bases; bases with no gene match: 9. The germline gives CDR1 DFQATT, CDR2 SNEGSKA (reference sequence). The sample's time point: persistent/refractory GD, antithyroid drugs over 5 years with positive TRAb. RNA from PBMCs was the source of the TCR library.

The J gene is TRBJ2-7, the V gene TRBV20-1; 10 bases align to TRBD1. The receptor was derived from a female donor with Graves disease. This specimen was peripheral blood mononuclear cells (PBMCs), taken when the disease was refractory, from a patient treated with antithyroid drugs. The CDR3 reads CSPPRTGGTYEQYF. The CDR3 coding sequence is TGCAGTCCTCCCCGGACAGGGGGAACCTACGAGCAGTACTTC.